The 26 T cell receptor beta chains below all came from one sample that was sequenced in a study of shared clonotypes between healthy human individuals. Clones were sequenced by immunoSEQ multiplex PCR, and TCRdb holds only the in-frame ones, with some missing. The sample includes millions of clones, just over 90% of them seen just once. Positive CCR7 selection of CD45RO-negative cells yielded the naive CD8 cells, and terminally differentiated effector memory CD45RA+ cells were excluded. Sequenced material: naive CD8+ T cells from PBMCs. The receptors stem from a man between 18 and 29 years old in good health. Some clones in this sample may be carry-over from other donors' samples.

The genes are TRBV19 and TRBJ2-7; maybe TRBD2 (5 bases). Germline V CDR1 and CDR2: LNHDA, SQIVND (reference sequence). V shed 6 bases and J shed 1 base, with 13 bases lying between them. The CDR3 has 14 residues. The CDR3 nucleotides are TGTGCCAGTAGGCTGGACCGGACTTCCTACGAGCAGTACTTC. Its translation: CASRLDRTSYEQYF.

The rearrangement links TRBV7-8 to TRBJ2-1, with D possibly matching TRBD1 (5 bases). V was trimmed by 1 base and J by 5 bases, leaving 9 bases between them. The CDR3 has 14 amino acids. CDR1 is SGHVS, CDR2 FQNEAQ, per germline. CDR3 sequence (DNA): TGTGCCAGCAGCTTAGTAACACAGGACAATGAGCAGTTCTTC. Translating it yields CASSLVTQDNEQFF.

V and J are TRBV7-9 and TRBJ2-3; D might be TRBD1 (6 bases). From germline, CDR1 is SEHNR and CDR2 FQNEAQ (reference sequence). The CDR3 contains 12 residues. Trimming removed 5 bases at V and 10 bases at J, with 13 bases between. This CDR3 is CASSLPGQAQYF. CDR3 nucleotide sequence: TGTGCCAGCAGCCTACCGGGACAAGCGCAGTATTTT.

This chain joins TRBV7-9 and TRBJ1-1; no clear D gene. Between the trimmed V and J ends, which lost 5 bases and 4 bases, there was a span of 14 bases. This CDR3 comprises 14 residues. CDR1 is SEHNR and CDR2 is FQNEAQ in the germline V gene (reference sequence). CDR3 nucleotide sequence: TGTGCCAGCAGCCCCACGTCCTGGGGCACTGAAGCTTTCTTT. The encoded protein is CASSPTSWGTEAFF.

The chain joins TRBV27 to TRBJ2-7, with 13 bases that match TRBD2. This CDR3 spans 16 amino acids. Looked up from germline, CDR1 is MNHEY and CDR2 is SMNVEV (reference sequence). J lost 5 bases, V lost 2 bases, and 6 bases had no gene match. Here the CDR3 reads CASSLTGTSGKHEQYF. CDR3 sequence (DNA): TGTGCCAGCAGTTTAACCGGGACTAGCGGGAAACACGAGCAGTACTTC.

This rearrangement joins TRBV12-5 to TRBJ2-2, with TRBD1 identical over 8 bases. CDR1 is LGHNT and CDR2 is FRNRAP in the germline V gene. This CDR3 has 18 residues. V lost 0 bases and J lost 2; bases outside the gene matches: 8. The CDR3 loop reads CASGLVLGQGANTGELFF. As DNA, the CDR3 is TGTGCTAGTGGTTTGGTACTCGGGCAGGGGGCCAACACCGGGGAGCTGTTTTTT. The full variable domain, completed using reference TRBV12-5 and TRBJ2-2, is DARVTQTPRHKVTEMGQEVTMRCQPILGHNTVFWYRQTMMQGLELLAYFRNRAPLDDSGMPKDRFSAEMPDATLATLKIQPSEPRDSAVYFCASGLVLGQGANTGELFFGEGSRLTVL.

This chain links TRBV7-9 with TRBJ2-7; the D call may be TRBD1 or TRBD2 (5 bases each). CDR1 is SEHNR and CDR2 is FQNEAQ in the germline V gene (reference sequence). With 5 bases removed from V and 4 bases from J, the gap between germline ends came to 12 bases. This CDR3 has 13 amino acids. CDR3 sequence: CASSTGRGYEQYF. CDR3 nucleotides: TGTGCCAGCAGCACGGGACGGGGATACGAGCAGTACTTC.

V is TRBV7-7 and J is TRBJ2-3; D may be TRBD1 (5 bases). The germline V and J ends were trimmed by 1 base and 2 bases, with 13 bases remaining between them. Per the germline V gene, CDR1 is SSHAT and CDR2 is FNYEAQ (reference sequence). This CDR3 region has 16 residues. The CDR3 DNA sequence: TGTGCCAGCAGCTTAGGTTCAGGGCGAGACACAGATACGCAGTATTTT. It translates to CASSLGSGRDTDTQYF.

V usage is TRBV7-9 and J usage is TRBJ2-5; a possible D gene is TRBD2 (5 bases). Trimming took 5 bases from V and 2 from J, leaving 18 bases between them. Per germline, CDR1 SEHNR and CDR2 FQNEAQ (reference sequence). This CDR3 has 16 residues. CDR3 loop: CASSPPVGGGQETQYF. In DNA form, the CDR3 reads TGTGCCAGCAGCCCCCCAGTGGGCGGAGGTCAAGAGACCCAGTACTTC.

This chain connects TRBV12-2 to TRBJ2-7; TRBD1 reflects the table's D call only, with no check against the DNA. TRBV12-2 is recorded as a pseudogene. The length of the CDR3 is 15 residues. CDR3 amino acids: CASRFRQGYSYEQYF. CDR3 bases: TGTGCAAGTCGCTTCAGACAGGGCTACTCCTACGAGCAGTACTTC.

The rearrangement uses TRBV7-2 and TRBJ2-2; D not certain. V dropped 0 bases and J dropped 7 bases, with 12 bases sitting between them. The germline gives CDR1 SGHTA, CDR2 FQGNSA. The CDR3 contains 15 residues. The CDR3 spells CASSLASGGHGELFF. The CDR3, as DNA: TGTGCCAGCAGCTTAGCGTCCGGTGGGCACGGGGAGCTGTTTTTT.

V usage is TRBV9 and J usage is TRBJ2-1; D is uncertain. CDR1 is SGDLS, CDR2 YYNGEE, per germline. The CDR3 is 13 residues long. V was pared by 7 bases and J by 5 bases, with 13 bases between. The CDR3 reads CASSVWLDNEQFF. The CDR3 nucleotides read TGTGCCAGCTCGGTTTGGCTAGACAATGAGCAGTTCTTC.

The chain combines TRBV13 with TRBJ1-1; the D gene is possibly TRBD1 (5 bases). CDR3 size: 14 residues. The V gene's germline CDR1 is PRHDT and CDR2 FYEKMQ (reference sequence). V shed 5 bases and J shed 1 base, with 11 bases lying between them. CDR3 coding DNA: TGTGCCAGCAGCCCCCGGGGGGGGAACACTGAAGCTTTCTTT. Its protein product is CASSPRGGNTEAFF.

The sample holds one count of this clone. This chain links TRBV28 with TRBJ2-5; D possibly corresponds to TRBD1 (6 bases). Per the germline V gene, CDR1 is MDHEN and CDR2 is SYDVKM. The CDR3 is 13 residues long. V lost 5 bases and J 4 bases, leaving 11 bases between the germline ends. Written as DNA, the CDR3 is TGTGCCAGCAGTCCTGAAGGGGGAGAGACCCAGTACTTC. Amino acid sequence: CASSPEGGETQYF.

The chain carries TRBV6-4 and TRBJ2-3, with 7 nucleotides matching TRBD2. J lost 6 bases, V lost 6 bases, and 18 bases had no gene match. The germline V gene has CDR1 MRHNA and CDR2 SNTAGT. The CDR3 covers 17 residues. In DNA, the CDR3 is TGTGCCAGCAGCCCCCTTGGGGCGGGAGCTGAATGGGATACGCAGTATTTT. It specifies CASSPLGAGAEWDTQYF.

The chain combines TRBV6-5 with TRBJ2-7; D unclear. The CDR3 covers 15 residues. Trimming shortened V by 0 bases and J by 0 bases, and 9 bases separated the two germline ends. The germline V gene has CDR1 MNHEY and CDR2 SVGAGI. This CDR3 is CASSYSASISYEQYF. The DNA for the CDR3 is TGTGCCAGCAGTTACTCGGCATCGATCTCCTACGAGCAGTACTTC.

The chain employs TRBV27 and TRBJ2-3; D remains ambiguous. Germline lookup yields CDR1 MNHEY and CDR2 SMNVEV (reference sequence). The CDR3 consists of 15 residues. V was cut by 6 bases and J by 0 bases, with 13 bases left in between. The DNA for the CDR3 is TGTGCCAGCAGAAAAGGTCATGCTAGCACAGATACGCAGTATTTT. Translating it yields CASRKGHASTDTQYF.

This chain joins TRBV29-1 and TRBJ2-1, with a possible D match to TRBD2 (6 bases). The CDR3 totals 14 residues. Germline V CDR1 and CDR2: SQVTM, ANQGSEA. With 2 bases removed from V and 1 base from J, the gap between germline ends came to 9 bases. CDR3 residues: CSVEPSESYNEQFF. The CDR3 DNA is TGCAGCGTTGAACCTAGCGAGTCCTACAATGAGCAGTTCTTC.

The genes are TRBV4-3 and TRBJ1-3; D call uncertain. The V end lost 4 bases, the J end lost 0 bases, and 10 bases lay between the germline ends. Germline V CDR1 and CDR2: LGHNA, YSLEER. The CDR3 has 15 residues. The CDR3 loop reads CASSPDLLSGNTIYF. In nucleotides, the CDR3 is TGCGCCAGCAGCCCCGATCTACTCTCTGGAAACACCATATATTTT.

The genes are TRBV4-1 and TRBJ2-7; possibly TRBD2 for D (5 bases). Germline loops: CDR1 MGHRA, CDR2 YSYEKL. V was clipped by 0 bases and J by 1 base, with 16 bases between them. CDR3 length: 17 amino acids. CDR3 in amino acids: CASSQDSIGLGSYEQYF. CDR3 DNA sequence: TGCGCCAGCAGCCAAGATTCAATCGGACTGGGATCCTACGAGCAGTACTTC.

V is TRBV30 and J is TRBJ1-5; 8 nucleotides agree with TRBD1. Trimming removed 0 bases from V and 0 bases from J; junction bases left unmatched: 1. The CDR3 covers 15 residues. The germline V gene has CDR1 GTSNPN and CDR2 SVGIG (reference sequence). The CDR3 nucleotides read TGTGCCTGGAGTGTCGACAGGGGTAGCAATCAGCCCCAGCATTTT. As protein: CAWSVDRGSNQPQHF.

V gene TRBV29-1 combines with J gene TRBJ2-1; perhaps TRBD2 as D (5 bases). This CDR3 comprises 15 residues. The ends were cut back, 4 bases at V and 3 bases at J, with 16 bases in the middle. Germline CDR1 SQVTM, CDR2 ANQGSEA. The CDR3 region is CSVAAGVGFYNEQFF. The CDR3 coding sequence is TGCAGCGTTGCGGCCGGGGTCGGATTCTACAATGAGCAGTTCTTC.

V and J are TRBV27 and TRBJ1-5; D unclear. The CDR3 loop spans 16 amino acids. With 5 bases removed from V and 0 bases from J, the gap between germline ends came to 14 bases. CDR1 is MNHEY, CDR2 SMNVEV, per germline (reference sequence). DNA for the CDR3: TGTGCCAGCAGTCCTTCGGACTTATATAGCAATCAGCCCCAGCATTTT. Protein: CASSPSDLYSNQPQHF.

The V call is TRBV27, the J call TRBJ1-4; D call uncertain. The CDR3 length is 13 residues. In germline, CDR1 is MNHEY, CDR2 SMNVEV (reference sequence). Trimming left V 3 bases short and J 5 bases short, with 7 bases between. CDR3 DNA: TGTGCCAGCAGTTTCCAGAAAAATGAAAAACTGTTTTTT. Amino acid sequence: CASSFQKNEKLFF.

This rearrangement joins TRBV19 to TRBJ1-2, with a weak D call TRBD1 (6 bases). Trimming shortened V by 8 bases and J by 6 bases, and 13 bases separated the two germline ends. In germline, CDR1 is LNHDA, CDR2 SQIVND (reference sequence). The CDR3 covers 12 residues. The chain's CDR3 is CASFLQGHGYTF. In nucleotides, the CDR3 is TGTGCCAGTTTTTTACAGGGCCATGGCTACACCTTC.

The count of this clone is one. CDR3 sequence (DNA): TGTGCCAGCAGCGCGCGGGGAAGCACCTACAATGAGCAGTTCTTC. Translation: CASSARGSTYNEQFF. The chain recombines TRBV9 with TRBJ2-1, with a weak D call TRBD2 (6 bases). V lost 3 bases and J lost 2, with 12 bases in between. The length of the CDR3 is 15 residues. The germline V gene has CDR1 SGDLS and CDR2 YYNGEE.